The sequence of this TCR beta chain was determined in a study of T cells in Graves' hyperthyroidism and ophthalmopathy. Details on this clonotype: The antigen is undetermined.

Between the trimmed V and J ends, which lost 2 bases and 6 bases, there was a span of 19 bases. CDR3 length equals 17 residues. CDR1 is LGHNA, CDR2 YSLEER, per germline. The study, taken as a whole, reports: Ophthalmopathy cases were set apart from stable hyperthyroidism by a 13 V-J model.

Graves' hyperthyroidism qualified as stable when ophthalmopathy did not progress within 18 months. TCR beta CDR3 sequences were amplified from RNA transcripts. HTBI primers were the set used in a first-round RT-PCR of the TCR CDR3. One entry per CDR3 protein, called by TCRdb with MiXCR from the multiplex PCR reads. The table lists 500,000 to 750,000 distinct CDR3 sequences, 40% to 55% of them singletons. The TCR comes from a woman between 18 and 29 years old with Graves' hyperthyroidism. V gene TRBV4-3 combines with J gene TRBJ2-2, with D possibly being TRBD2 (6 bases). The sequenced sample consisted of peripheral blood or thyroid tissue (not recorded which). CDR3 protein: CASSQHIAAPGAGELFF. In DNA form, the CDR3 reads TGCGCCAGCAGCCAACATATAGCGGCCCCTGGGGCCGGGGAGCTGTTTTTT.